Sequencing of this T cell receptor beta chain was carried out in a study of blood T cell repertoires in COVID-19. Across the whole study: COVID-19 samples collected from the United States, Italy and Spain covered acute and convalescent phases.

Trimming cost V 0 bases and J 5 bases, with 12 bases left between them. The germline CDR1 and CDR2 sequences are SGDLS and YYNGEE. The CDR3 length is 15 residues. In the original processing: The authors estimated nucleated cell counts from reference gene primer amplification. The data were produced by immunoSEQ multiplex PCR, yet TCRdb's version contains in-frame clones alone and is incomplete. The V and J calls and clone size come from that table; D and trimming were worked out from the DNA. The table records 300,000 to 350,000 clones, 91% of them present only once. Sequencing was carried out using peripheral blood. V is TRBV9 and J is TRBJ2-1; D not resolved. The source is a young woman who had recovered from COVID-19. The CDR3 DNA reads as TGTGCCAGCAGCGTAGTCGGTTTTGAAGACAATGAGCAGTTCTTC. It translates to CASSVVGFEDNEQFF.